This T cell receptor (beta chain) was profiled in a study of cytomegalovirus exposure and HLA in healthy donors. The germline V and J ends were trimmed by 4 bases and 2 bases, with 12 bases remaining between them. CDR3 size: 14 residues. Germline V lookup: CDR1 KGHSH, CDR2 LQKENI. The primer mix had 60 Vbeta and 13 Jbeta primers. Assay used: immunoSEQ multiplex PCR; TCRdb lists only in-frame clones, some missing. The sample consists of approximately 100,000 clones, 70% to 80% of them appearing once. This chain connects TRBV18 to TRBJ2-7; no clear D gene. This TCR derives from a human donor in good health. The sample was PBMCs. The CDR3 protein is CASSRSTLTYEQYF. Here the CDR3 DNA reads TGTGCCAGCTCACGGAGTACCCTGACCTACGAGCAGTACTTC. Full variable domain (rest looked up from reference TRBV18 and TRBJ2-7): NAGVMQNPRHLVRRRGQEARLRCSPMKGHSHVYWYRQLPEEGLKFMVYLQKENIIDESGMPKERFSAEFPKEGPSILRIQQVVRGDSAAYFCASSRSTLTYEQYFGPGTRLTVT.